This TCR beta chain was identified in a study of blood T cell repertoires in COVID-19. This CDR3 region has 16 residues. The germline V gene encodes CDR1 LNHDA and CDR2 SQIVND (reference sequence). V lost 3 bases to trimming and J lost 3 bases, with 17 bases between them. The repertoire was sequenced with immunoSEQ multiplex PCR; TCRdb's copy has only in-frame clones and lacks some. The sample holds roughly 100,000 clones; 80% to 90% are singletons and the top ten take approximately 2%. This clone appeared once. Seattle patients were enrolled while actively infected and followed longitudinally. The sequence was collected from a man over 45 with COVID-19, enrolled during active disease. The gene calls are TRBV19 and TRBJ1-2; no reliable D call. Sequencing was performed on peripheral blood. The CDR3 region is CASSMGVSRRDYGYTF. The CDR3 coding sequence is TGTGCCAGTAGTATGGGAGTGTCGAGAAGGGACTATGGCTACACCTTC.